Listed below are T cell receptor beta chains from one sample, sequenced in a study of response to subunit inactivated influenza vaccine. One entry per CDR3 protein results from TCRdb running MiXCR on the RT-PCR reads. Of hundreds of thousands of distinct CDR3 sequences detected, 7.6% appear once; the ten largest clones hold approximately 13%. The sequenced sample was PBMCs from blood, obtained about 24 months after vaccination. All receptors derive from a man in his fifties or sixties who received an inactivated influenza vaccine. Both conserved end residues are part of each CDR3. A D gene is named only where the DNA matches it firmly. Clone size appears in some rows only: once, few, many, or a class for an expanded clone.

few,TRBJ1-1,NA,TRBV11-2,CASSLELMNTEAFF,TGTGCCAGCAGCTTAGAGCTCATGAACACTGAAGCTTTCTTT
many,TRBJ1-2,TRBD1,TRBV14,CASSHIGQANYGYTF,TGTGCCAGCAGCCATATCGGACAGGCGAACTATGGCTACACCTTC
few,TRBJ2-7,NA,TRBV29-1,CSVEEKGWEQYF,TGCAGCGTTGAAGAAAAGGGGTGGGAGCAGTACTTC
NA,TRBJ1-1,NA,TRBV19,CASSTTVMNTEAFF,TGTGCCAGTAGTACGACAGTCATGAACACTGAAGCTTTCTTT
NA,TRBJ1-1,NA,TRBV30,CAWSPLGQLNTEAFF,TGTGCCTGGAGTCCCCTCGGACAACTGAACACTGAAGCTTTCTTT
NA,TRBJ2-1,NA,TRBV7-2,CASSLVVVSYNEQFF,TGTGCCAGCAGCTTAGTGGTCGTCTCCTACAATGAGCAGTTCTTC
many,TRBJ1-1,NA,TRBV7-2,CASSSLGGGTEAFF,TGTGCCAGCAGCTCCCTCGGGGGAGGCACTGAAGCTTTCTTT
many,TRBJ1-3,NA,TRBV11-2,CASSPSSLASLGRRGNTIYF,TGTGCCAGCAGCCCTTCGTCCCTCGCATCACTCGGACGGCGAGGAAACACCATATATTTT
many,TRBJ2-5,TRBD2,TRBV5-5,CASSLRLAGVETQYF,TGTGCCAGCAGCTTGAGGCTAGCGGGAGTGGAGACCCAGTACTTC
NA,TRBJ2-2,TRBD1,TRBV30,CAWGTGTANTGELFF,TGTGCCTGGGGGACAGGGACAGCGAACACCGGGGAGCTGTTTTTT
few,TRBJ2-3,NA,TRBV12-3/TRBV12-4,CASSLVAGRTDGSTDTQYF,TGTGCCAGCAGTTTGGTCGCTGGCCGCACCGATGGGAGTACAGATACGCAGTATTTT
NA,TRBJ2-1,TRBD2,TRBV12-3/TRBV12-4,CACSLGELAGGPSYNEQFF,TGTGCCTGCAGTTTAGGAGAACTAGCGGGAGGGCCGTCCTACAATGAGCAGTTCTTC
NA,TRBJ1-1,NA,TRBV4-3,CASSQGVYSSTEAFF,TGCGCCAGCAGCCAAGGAGTTTACAGTAGCACTGAAGCTTTCTTT
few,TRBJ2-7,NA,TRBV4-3,CASSQSGQDPYEQYF,TGCGCCAGCAGCCAATCGGGCCAGGATCCCTACGAGCAGTACTTC
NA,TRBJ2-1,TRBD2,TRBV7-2,CASRQTGTSEFF,TGTGCCAGCAGGCAAACCGGGACTAGTGAATTCTTC
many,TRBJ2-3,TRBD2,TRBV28,CASSLPHGAGATDTQYF,TGTGCCAGCAGTTTGCCCCACGGAGCGGGAGCGACAGATACGCAGTATTTT
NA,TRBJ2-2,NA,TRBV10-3,CAISRERAGELFF,TGTGCCATCAGCCGGGAGAGGGCCGGGGAGCTGTTTTTT
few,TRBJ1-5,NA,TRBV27,CASSKQGREKPQHF,TGTGCCAGCAGTAAACAGGGCCGGGAGAAGCCCCAGCATTTT
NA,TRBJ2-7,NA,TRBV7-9,CASGGLSYEQYF,TGTGCCAGTGGCGGACTCAGCTACGAGCAGTACTTC
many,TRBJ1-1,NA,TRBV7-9,CASSLAGGPMNTEAFF,TGTGCCAGCAGCTTAGCAGGGGGTCCCATGAACACTGAAGCTTTCTTT
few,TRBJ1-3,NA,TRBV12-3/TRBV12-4,CASSLRRVGNTIYF,TGTGCCAGCAGTTTACGCAGGGTTGGAAACACCATATATTTT
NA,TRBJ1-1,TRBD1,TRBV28,CASSLSRWLGGRFAEAFF,TGTGCCAGCAGTTTATCACGATGGTTAGGGGGCAGGTTCGCTGAAGCTTTCTTT
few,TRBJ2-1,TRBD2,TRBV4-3,CASSQGLAGAGNEQFF,TGCGCCAGCAGCCAAGGTCTAGCGGGGGCGGGTAATGAGCAGTTCTTC
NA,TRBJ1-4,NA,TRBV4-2,CASSPRLGALDEKLFF,TGTGCCAGCAGCCCCCGGTTGGGGGCATTGGATGAAAAACTGTTTTTT
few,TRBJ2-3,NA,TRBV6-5,CASSPRGNRGTDTQYF,TGTGCCAGCAGTCCTCGGGGAAACAGGGGCACAGATACGCAGTATTTT
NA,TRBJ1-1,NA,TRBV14,CASSQFSLRNTEAFF,TGTGCCAGCAGCCAATTTAGTTTGAGGAACACTGAAGCTTTCTTT
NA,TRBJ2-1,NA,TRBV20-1,CSATSRGSYNEQFF,TGCAGTGCTACGTCACGTGGCTCCTACAATGAGCAGTTCTTC
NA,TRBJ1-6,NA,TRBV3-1,CASSQGTGYSPLHF,TGTGCCAGCAGCCAAGGGACGGGCTATTCACCCCTCCACTTT